The 18 T cell receptor beta chains listed next were all sequenced from one sample in a study of CD8 T cells in ankylosing spondylitis. Each CDR3 protein gets one entry after TCRdb re-called the 5' RACE reads with MiXCR. This repertoire shows some 840,000 distinct CDR3 sequences, around 11% found once; its top ten account for 0.51%. General study points: It appeared that ankylosing spondylitis blood was characterized by a TCR beta motif of fewer than 10 highly homologous variants.

No antigen has been assigned to these receptors. The sequencing sample was made of blood, either unsorted or a sorted T cell fraction (not recorded which). The source of these receptors is a male donor with ankylosing spondylitis.

The chain has TRBV7-2 and TRBJ2-7; D uncertain. V lost 5 bases, J lost 0 bases, and 11 bases lay in between. From germline, CDR1 is SGHTA and CDR2 FQGNSA. The CDR3 is 14 amino acids. DNA for the CDR3: TGTGCCAGCAGCCAAGACTCGACCTCCTACGAGCAGTACTTC. This encodes CASSQDSTSYEQYF. Using reference TRBV7-2 and TRBJ2-7 for the parts outside the CDR3, the full variable domain is GAGVSQSPSNKVTEKGKDVELRCDPISGHTALYWYRQSLGQGLEFLIYFQGNSAPDKSGLPSDRFSAERTGGSVSTLTIQRTQQEDSAVYLCASSQDSTSYEQYFGPGTRLTVT.

This clonotype was found a few times. This chain connects TRBV6-2 or TRBV6-3 to TRBJ2-5; maybe TRBD1 (5 bases). Germline V gene data show CDR1 as MNHEY and CDR2 as SVGEGT. The V end was cut by 7 bases, the J end by 0 bases, with 9 bases between. The CDR3 extends over 13 amino acids. CDR3 DNA: TGTGCCAGCACGACAGAGTACCAAGAGACCCAGTACTTC. Residues: CASTTEYQETQYF.

This chain connects TRBV20-1 to TRBJ1-1; perhaps TRBD1 as D (5 bases). V was clipped by 6 bases and J by 5 bases, with 13 bases between them. The CDR3 has 12 amino acids. The germline V gene encodes CDR1 DFQATT and CDR2 SNEGSKA (reference sequence). The CDR3 protein is CSAKGGETEAFF. In DNA, the CDR3 is TGCAGTGCGAAGGGAGGGGAGACTGAAGCTTTCTTT.

This clonotype has a handful of counts. This sequence joins TRBV20-1 and TRBJ2-7; no reliable D call. Germline V gene data show CDR1 as DFQATT and CDR2 as SNEGSKA (reference sequence). Trimming removed 5 bases at V and 3 bases at J, with 8 bases between. The CDR3 consists of 11 residues. The DNA of the CDR3 is TGCAGTGCTTTACAGTACTACGAGCAGTACTTC. The encoded protein is CSALQYYEQYF.

The chain couples TRBV5-1 to TRBJ1-2; 9 bases line up with TRBD1. Germline-derived CDR1 and CDR2 are SGHRS and YFSETQ. With 0 bases clipped from V and 7 bases from J, the junction kept 13 bases outside the gene matches. The CDR3 consists of 17 residues. The CDR3, as DNA: TGCGCCAGCAGCTTGGATACGATTCCGGGACAGGGATCTGGCTACACCTTC. It encodes CASSLDTIPGQGSGYTF.

The chain couples TRBV5-4 to TRBJ1-1; 7 bases map to TRBD1. Germline-derived CDR1 and CDR2 are SGHNT and YYREEE (reference sequence). Trimming took 3 bases from V and 4 from J; bases not matched to a gene: 6. The CDR3 is 14 amino acids. The CDR3 sequence: CASSSGQMTTEAFF. CDR3 bases: TGTGCCAGCAGCTCGGGACAGATGACCACTGAAGCTTTCTTT.

V and J are TRBV28 and TRBJ2-1, with D unresolved. This CDR3 region has 13 residues. V lost 6 bases and J 8 bases, leaving 14 bases between the germline ends. Germline CDR1 reads MDHEN; CDR2 reads SYDVKM. CDR3 loop: CASSPPPLYEQFF. CDR3 coding DNA: TGTGCCAGCAGCCCTCCTCCACTATATGAGCAGTTCTTC.

The CDR3 spells CATSPGLAGGLSDTQYF. The CDR3 DNA sequence: TGTGCCACCAGTCCGGGACTAGCGGGGGGACTTTCAGATACGCAGTATTTT. The V and J genes are TRBV15 and TRBJ2-3; TRBD2 matches at 15 bases. The CDR3 length is 17 residues. Per the germline V gene, CDR1 is LNHNV and CDR2 is YYDKDF (reference sequence). J gave up 4 bases and V 6 bases, and 8 bases lay outside the gene matches.

This clonotype occurred a few times. This chain connects TRBV6-5 to TRBJ1-2; D may be TRBD1 (6 bases). Germline V CDR1 and CDR2: MNHEY, SVGAGI. Trimming stripped 1 base from V and 2 bases from J, with 14 bases between. The CDR3 length is 16 residues. The CDR3 coding sequence is TGTGCCAGCAGTTACTTGTACAGGGAGGGGAACTATGGCTACACCTTC. Translating it yields CASSYLYREGNYGYTF.

In this sample, this clonotype turned up a few times. The V gene is TRBV7-2, the J gene TRBJ1-2; 7 bases match TRBD1. The CDR3 has 13 residues. V gave up 6 bases and J gave up 3 bases; unmatched junction bases: 4. CDR1 SGHTA and CDR2 FQGNSA come from the germline V gene. CDR3 nucleotide sequence: TGTGCCAGCAGTGAGGACAGGCACTATGGCTACACCTTC. Protein sequence: CASSEDRHYGYTF.

The chain is built from TRBV7-6 and TRBJ2-7; 10 bases line up with TRBD1. After removal of 5 bases from V and 6 bases from J, the junction contained 4 bases not matched to a gene. This CDR3 has 13 amino acids. Looked up from germline, CDR1 is SGHVS and CDR2 is FNYEAQ. DNA for the CDR3: TGTGCCAGCAGCCCGGGACAGGGGTTCGAGCAGTACTTC. This sequence encodes CASSPGQGFEQYF.

This clonotype was recorded at least ten times. The CDR3 is CASSPEGETQYF. In DNA form, the CDR3 reads TGTGCCAGCTCACCAGAGGGAGAGACCCAGTACTTC. The chain recombines TRBV18 with TRBJ2-5; possible D gene TRBD2, 5 bases. Germline V CDR1 and CDR2: KGHSH, LQKENI. This CDR3 is built from 12 residues. The V and J ends lost 2 bases and 4 bases respectively, with 5 bases between them.

This clonotype was seen more than once but under ten times. This sequence joins TRBV18 and TRBJ1-4, with no clear D. The CDR3 runs to 16 residues. The germline V gene has CDR1 KGHSH and CDR2 LQKENI. V was pared by 0 bases and J by 4 bases, with 12 bases between. For the CDR3, the DNA is TGTGCCAGCTCACCACCTTTGGCAGGAATTAATGAAAAACTGTTTTTT. It codes for CASSPPLAGINEKLFF.

Only a few counts were recorded for this clonotype. The gene calls are TRBV20-1 and TRBJ2-3; D unclear. The V gene's germline CDR1 is DFQATT and CDR2 SNEGSKA (reference sequence). V was clipped by 3 bases and J by 0 bases, with 13 bases between them. The length of the CDR3 is 15 residues. CDR3 bases: TGCAGTGCTAGCATCCATTTCTTTAGCACAGATACGCAGTATTTT. This codes for CSASIHFFSTDTQYF.

The V and J genes are TRBV7-2 and TRBJ2-5; D is ambiguous. Trimming stripped 5 bases from V and 1 base from J, with 11 bases between. This CDR3 is built from 14 residues. Germline assignment: CDR1 SGHTA and CDR2 FQGNSA. The CDR3 spells CASSPRFVQETQYF. The CDR3 DNA is TGTGCCAGCAGCCCGAGGTTTGTCCAAGAGACCCAGTACTTC.

This clonotype was seen a handful of times. This chain uses TRBV6-5 with TRBJ2-1, with D tentatively TRBD2 (6 bases). Trimming stripped 0 bases from V and 4 bases from J, with 19 bases between. Germline V gives CDR1 MNHEY, CDR2 SVGAGI. This CDR3 has 18 residues. The CDR3 is CASSYSGGASALYNEQFF. The CDR3 nucleotides are TGTGCCAGCAGTTACTCGGGCGGCGCTAGCGCCCTTTACAATGAGCAGTTCTTC.

This clonotype has ten or more counts. The chain has TRBV6-5 and TRBJ1-1; D unclear. Deletions cut 0 bases from V and 1 base from J, with 15 bases between. Germline loops: CDR1 MNHEY, CDR2 SVGAGI. This CDR3 region has 17 residues. CDR3 DNA: TGTGCCAGCAGTTACTCACACTTTGCGGCTGGGAACACTGAAGCTTTCTTT. Translating gives CASSYSHFAAGNTEAFF.

There are many counts of this clonotype. The rearrangement joins TRBV28 to TRBJ2-1; no clear D. The germline gives CDR1 MDHEN, CDR2 SYDVKM. The CDR3 extends over 12 amino acids. The germline V and J ends were trimmed by 3 bases and 7 bases, with 7 bases remaining between them. The CDR3 loop reads CASSLTVNEQFF. DNA for the CDR3: TGTGCCAGCAGTTTGACGGTAAATGAGCAGTTCTTC.